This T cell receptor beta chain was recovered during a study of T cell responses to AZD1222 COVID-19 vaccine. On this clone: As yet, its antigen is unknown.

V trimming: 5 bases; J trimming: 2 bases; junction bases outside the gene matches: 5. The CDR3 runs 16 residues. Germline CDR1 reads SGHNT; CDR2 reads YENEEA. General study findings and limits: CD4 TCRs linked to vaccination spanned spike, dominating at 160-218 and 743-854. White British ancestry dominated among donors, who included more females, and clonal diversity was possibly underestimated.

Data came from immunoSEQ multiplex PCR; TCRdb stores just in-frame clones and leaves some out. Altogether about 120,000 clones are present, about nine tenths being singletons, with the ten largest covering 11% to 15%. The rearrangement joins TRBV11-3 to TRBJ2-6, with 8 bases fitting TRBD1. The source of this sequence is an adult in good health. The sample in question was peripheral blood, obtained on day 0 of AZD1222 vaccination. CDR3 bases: TGTGCCAGCAGCCGTACGGACAGGGCTGGGGCCAACGTCCTGACTTTC. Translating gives CASSRTDRAGANVLTF.